Following are 8 T cell receptor beta chains from one sample sequenced in a study of cytomegalovirus exposure and HLA in healthy donors (dated by TCRdb to about 2017). Library generation was performed with the immunoSEQ multiplex PCR assay. A mixture of 60 forward primers for TCR Vbeta segments and 13 reverse primers for TCR Jbeta segments was used in the multiplex PCR. TCRdb retrieved this table from immuneACCESS and kept in-frame rearrangements only. Not all clones are present; in checked studies, unresolved V genes account for under half, and no reason is known for the remainder. This sample comprises 80,000 to 95,000 clones, 80% to 90% of them detected only once. Around 1.8% of the sample goes to the ten largest clones. The sequenced sample was PBMCs. All receptors come from a woman aged 25 to 39 in good health and CMV-seronegative.

The chain is built from TRBV6-8 and TRBJ2-7; no reliable D call. Trimming left V 6 bases short and J 5 bases short, with 23 bases between. Germline CDR1 is MNHGY and CDR2 is SAAAGT. CDR3 length equals 16 residues. CDR3 residues: CASSQVPVATTHEQYF. CDR3 nucleotides: TGTGCCAGCAGCCAAGTTCCGGTAGCTACCACCCACGAGCAGTACTTC.

This sequence joins TRBV15 and TRBJ1-4, with TRBD1 matching 9 bases. Trimming took 3 bases from V and 6 from J; bases not matched to a gene: 5. This CDR3 comprises 15 residues. CDR1 is LNHNV and CDR2 is YYDKDF in the germline V gene (reference sequence). Here the CDR3 reads CATSSGTGRDEKLFF. CDR3 coding DNA: TGTGCCACCAGCAGCGGGACAGGGAGGGATGAAAAACTGTTTTTT.

The gene calls are TRBV5-6 and TRBJ1-4, with 9 bases fitting TRBD1. V trimming: 5 bases; J trimming: 8 bases; junction bases outside the gene matches: 7. Germline V gene data show CDR1 as SGHDT and CDR2 as YYEEEE. The CDR3 runs 14 residues. The DNA for the CDR3 is TGTGCCAGCAGAGGGACAGGGTTAGGAGAAAAACTGTTTTTT. Its protein product is CASRGTGLGEKLFF.

The CDR3 sequence: CASNTSPRGTEAFF. The CDR3 bases are TGTGCCTCTAACACCTCCCCCAGGGGCACTGAAGCTTTCTTT. The chain joins TRBV30 to TRBJ1-1; D is possibly TRBD1 (6 bases). V lost 7 bases and J lost 4, with 19 bases in between. CDR3 length: 14 residues. Germline assignment: CDR1 GTSNPN and CDR2 SVGIG (reference sequence).

The rearrangement uses TRBV18 and TRBJ1-1; 7 positions match TRBD1. This CDR3 region has 16 residues. Trimming took 1 base from V and 0 from J; bases not matched to a gene: 5. The germline V gene has CDR1 KGHSH and CDR2 LQKENI. Written as DNA, the CDR3 is TGTGCCAGCTCACCACGTCAGGGGGGATTGAACACTGAAGCTTTCTTT. Translation gives CASSPRQGGLNTEAFF.

This rearrangement joins TRBV28 to TRBJ2-2, with 11 bases that match TRBD2. V lost 6 bases and J lost 8; bases outside the gene matches: 14. In germline, CDR1 is MDHEN, CDR2 SYDVKM. The length of the CDR3 is 17 residues. The CDR3 loop reads CASRPRLAGYPLGELFF. Written as DNA, the CDR3 is TGTGCCAGCAGACCCCGACTAGCGGGATATCCATTAGGGGAGCTGTTTTTT.

This rearrangement joins TRBV9 to TRBJ2-5; 7 bases agree with TRBD1. Looked up from germline, CDR1 is SGDLS and CDR2 is YYNGEE. With V trimmed by 8 bases and J by 4 bases, 5 bases remained unmatched. The CDR3 is 12 amino acids. CDR3: CASAGGGETQYF. The CDR3 nucleotides are TGTGCCAGTGCAGGGGGTGGAGAGACCCAGTACTTC.

The chain links TRBV4-1 to TRBJ2-4; 9 bases align to TRBD2. The CDR3 length is 18 residues. In germline, CDR1 is MGHRA, CDR2 YSYEKL. The J segment lost 2 bases and the V segment lost 1 base, leaving 9 bases of the junction unmatched. Written as DNA, the CDR3 is TGCGCCAGCAGCCAAGGTTCGGCTAGCGGGATATCCAAAAACATTCAGTACTTC. Translated: CASSQGSASGISKNIQYF.